The clone carrying this T cell receptor beta chain was counted a few times. A much larger clone differs by one base, so this may be a read error. This sample was included in a study of spatial heterogeneity in lung cancer. Looking at the study overall: There were consistently more beta-chain sequences detected than alpha-chain sequences.

As for time point: sample taken at primary tumor resection. Frozen PBMC, nontumor lung or tumor provided whole RNA, which was sequenced unsorted. The donor population consisted of 72 patients with untreated, early-stage non-small cell lung cancer. Germline-derived CDR1 and CDR2 are SNHLY and FYNNEI. V lost 6 bases to trimming and J lost 1 base, with 12 bases between them. The CDR3 sequence is 14 residues long. TCR cDNA molecules were tagged individually, and each one carried a unique molecular identifier. In TCRdb, the 5' RACE reads were re-called with MiXCR into one record per CDR3 protein. The table has thousands of distinct CDR3 sequences, about 5% seen once; the top ten hold about 8.3%.

This rearrangement joins TRBV2 to TRBJ2-5; possibly TRBD1 for D (6 bases). The sequencing here drew on normal lung tissue next to the tumor, taken at surgery. This sequence was found in a female donor with early-stage non-small cell lung cancer. CDR3 residues: CASSLDRLQETQYF. Here the CDR3 DNA reads TGTGCCAGCAGCCTTGACAGGCTCCAAGAGACCCAGTACTTC.